This T cell receptor beta chain was sequenced for a study of regulatory T cells in long-lasting Graves disease. Study at large: Graves' patients diagnosed newly had used antithyroid drugs under 3 months.

Time point defined: newly diagnosed GD, antithyroid drugs for less than 3 months. Generation of the TCR library employed RNA extracted from PBMCs. With iRepertoire HTBI primers and Arm-PCR of CDR3 regions, TCR beta libraries were built. TCRdb ran MiXCR on the multiplex PCR reads and lists one entry per CDR3 protein. The sample lists 350,000 to 500,000 distinct CDR3 sequences, 14% occurring once. Germline assignment: CDR1 SGHVS and CDR2 FQNEAQ. This CDR3 comprises 18 residues. Trimming at V came to 2 bases and at J to 2 bases, leaving 13 bases not matched to a gene. These data also formed part of another study, on T cells in Graves' hyperthyroidism and ophthalmopathy.

This TCR came from a woman in her forties or fifties with Graves disease. Here the sequenced sample was peripheral blood mononuclear cells (PBMCs), taken at new diagnosis, from a patient treated with antithyroid drugs. The genes are TRBV7-8 and TRBJ2-5; 8 positions agree with TRBD2. The CDR3 DNA reads TGTGCCAGCAGCTTAAGTTGGGCACTAGCGGTCTTTCAAGAGACCCAGTACTTC. Translating gives CASSLSWALAVFQETQYF.